The source of this T cell receptor (beta chain) is a study of PD-1 blockade in classical Hodgkin lymphoma. Time point reported: cycle 4 day 1 (C4D1), after around six weeks of nivolumab. After autologous stem cell transplantation all patients relapsed, and prior brentuximab vedotin exposure differed between cohorts. Per the germline V gene, CDR1 is SGHTA and CDR2 is FQGNSA. The CDR3 spans 16 residues. Losses at the gene ends were 3 bases for V and 2 bases for J; bases not matched to a gene: 0. Some clones are missing from TCRdb's copy, which holds only in-frame ones; the method was immunoSEQ multiplex PCR. The data show approximately 7,400 clones, 78% seen once.

The sample in question was peripheral blood mononuclear cells (PBMCs), obtained before the fourth cycle of nivolumab. The TCR comes from a human donor with classical Hodgkin lymphoma. J is TRBJ2-5 and V is TRBV7-2; 16 bases match TRBD2. This CDR3 reads CASSLGLAGGQETQYF. CDR3 nucleotides: TGTGCCAGCAGCTTGGGACTAGCGGGAGGGCAAGAGACCCAGTACTTC.